The T cell receptor (beta chain) described here comes from a study of blood T cells in healthy people across ages. This clonotype was counted a few times. One junction end does not reproduce the germline sequence, and a read error may be involved. The CDR3 consists of 18 residues. The germline V gene encodes CDR1 DFQATT and CDR2 SNEGSKA (reference sequence). Then a second PCR, running about 6 to 11 cycles, was carried out with a sample-barcoded 5' primer and a J-beta primer mix. TCRdb called the 5' RACE reads again in MiXCR, with one record for every CDR3 protein. The profile shows more than 900,000 distinct CDR3 sequences, about 27% of them singletons. Separately, the same data were catalogued under a study of T cells of mothers and their children. Turning to that study: Every mother produced more than 10 million TCR beta CDR3 reads, whereas every child provided 2.5 million to 3.5 million.

The sample was blood. This clonotype was obtained from a woman aged 40 to 55 in good health. This chain connects TRBV20-1 to TRBJ2-6, with TRBD1 identical over 8 bases. The CDR3 bases are TGCAGTGCTAGAGGGGGAGGCAGGGGGCTTGCCGGGGCCAACGCCCTGACTTTC. Protein sequence: CSARGGGRGLAGANALTF.